What follows are 23 T cell receptor beta chains derived from one specimen sequenced in a study of blood T cell repertoires in COVID-19. The repertoire was sequenced with immunoSEQ multiplex PCR; TCRdb's copy has only in-frame clones and lacks some. The table shows some 88,000 clones, with around 88% occurring only once. The sequenced material came from peripheral blood. Source of these receptors: a man in his sixties with acute or convalescent COVID-19.

The CDR3, as DNA: TGTGCCAGCAGCCTACGGCGGCAGCTAAATCAGCCCCAGCATTTT. It codes for CASSLRRQLNQPQHF. The chain joins TRBV5-6 to TRBJ1-5; no definite D call. Germline loops: CDR1 SGHDT, CDR2 YYEEEE. V was cut by 4 bases and J by 4 bases, with 15 bases left in between. The CDR3 covers 15 residues.

This clone was found once. The chain couples TRBV7-2 to TRBJ2-5; weak D call: TRBD1 (6 bases). The CDR3 has 12 amino acids. Deletions cut 4 bases from V and 5 bases from J, with 8 bases between. Germline assignment: CDR1 SGHTA and CDR2 FQGNSA. Written as DNA, the CDR3 is TGTGCCAGCAGCTCCCAGGGGGAGACCCAGTACTTC. Its protein is CASSSQGETQYF.

This clone is a singleton in its sample. The CDR3 here is CSVSRGGSNEKLFF. The DNA of the CDR3 is TGCAGCGTTTCAAGGGGCGGTAGTAATGAAAAACTGTTTTTT. The chain links TRBV29-1 to TRBJ1-4, with D possibly TRBD1 on 5 matching bases. Germline-derived CDR1 and CDR2 are SQVTM and ANQGSEA. The CDR3 extends over 14 amino acids. The V end lost 5 bases, the J end lost 4 bases, and 14 bases lay between the germline ends. Full variable domain (outside the CDR3, taken from reference TRBV29-1 and TRBJ1-4): SAVISQKPSRDICQRGTSLTIQCQVDSQVTMMFWYRQQPGQSLTLIATANQGSEATYESGFVIDKFPISRPNLTFSTLTVSNMSPEDSSIYLCSVSRGGSNEKLFFGSGTQLSVL.

The chain joins TRBV6-4 to TRBJ1-2; D gene unclear. The CDR3 contains 13 residues. With 0 bases removed from V and 7 bases from J, the gap between germline ends came to 9 bases. The V gene's germline CDR1 is MRHNA and CDR2 SNTAGT. The CDR3: CASSDSQKFGYTF. The CDR3 nucleotides are TGTGCCAGCAGTGACTCACAGAAGTTTGGCTACACCTTC.

This chain links TRBV5-1 with TRBJ2-2, with 9 bases that match TRBD1. With V trimmed by 5 bases and J by 2 bases, 7 bases remained unmatched. CDR1 and CDR2 from the germline V gene are SGHRS and YFSETQ. This CDR3 is built from 16 residues. Written as DNA, the CDR3 is TGCGCCAGCAGTCGAGAGGGACAGGGAAACACCGGGGAGCTGTTTTTT. Its translation: CASSREGQGNTGELFF.

Only a few counts were recorded for this clone. The V and J genes are TRBV27 and TRBJ2-2, with 9 bases identical to TRBD2. This CDR3 spans 15 amino acids. Per germline, CDR1 MNHEY and CDR2 SMNVEV (reference sequence). The V and J ends lost 1 base and 6 bases, in that order; junction bases with no gene match: 3. CDR3 bases: TGTGCCAGCAGTTTATTGGCGGGGGGGGCCGGGGAGCTGTTTTTT. Its translation: CASSLLAGGAGELFF.

The chain carries TRBV29-1 and TRBJ2-7, with D perhaps TRBD2 (6 bases). CDR3 length: 11 amino acids. The germline gives CDR1 SQVTM, CDR2 ANQGSEA. The ends were cut back, 5 bases at V and 3 bases at J, with 8 bases in the middle. The CDR3 sequence is CSVSGGYEQYF. The CDR3 DNA is TGCAGCGTTTCCGGGGGCTACGAGCAGTACTTC.

The V gene is TRBV6-5, the J gene TRBJ2-7; 8 bases align to TRBD1. J lost 3 bases, V lost 6 bases, and 4 bases had no gene match. Germline V gene lookup returns CDR1 MNHEY and CDR2 SVGAGI. CDR3 length: 13 residues. The CDR3 protein is CASRGTGGYEQYF. DNA for the CDR3: TGTGCCAGCAGGGGAACAGGGGGCTACGAGCAGTACTTC.

The chain combines TRBV2 with TRBJ1-4; D gene uncertain. This CDR3 spans 16 amino acids. With 6 bases removed from V and 8 bases from J, the gap between germline ends came to 22 bases. CDR1 is SNHLY, CDR2 FYNNEI, per germline. CDR3 bases: TGTGCCAGCAGACCGGGAGCCCGTGGTGGTGGCGAAAAACTGTTTTTT. It encodes CASRPGARGGGEKLFF.

The chain joins TRBV5-4 to TRBJ1-6, with D tentatively TRBD1 (5 bases). Germline V gives CDR1 SGHNT, CDR2 YYREEE (reference sequence). Between the trimmed V and J ends, which lost 5 bases and 0 bases, there was a span of 9 bases. This CDR3 has 15 amino acids. CDR3 nucleotides: TGTGCCAGCAGGGAGGGGAGCTCCTATAATTCACCCCTCCACTTT. It is translated as CASREGSSYNSPLHF.

This chain joins TRBV6-5 and TRBJ1-3, with TRBD1 matching over 7 bases. Trimming took 2 bases from V and 2 from J; bases not matched to a gene: 6. The CDR3 covers 16 residues. The germline V gene has CDR1 MNHEY and CDR2 SVGAGI. Here the CDR3 reads CASSYVQGLAGNTIYF. CDR3 DNA sequence: TGTGCCAGCAGTTACGTACAGGGGTTAGCTGGAAACACCATATATTTT.

The chain combines TRBV24-1 with TRBJ2-1, with a possible D match to TRBD1 (6 bases). Per germline, CDR1 KGHDR and CDR2 SFDVKD. V dropped 3 bases and J dropped 5 bases, with 13 bases sitting between them. The CDR3 totals 15 residues. This chain's CDR3 is CATSDQGKLDNEQFF. The CDR3 nucleotides are TGTGCCACCAGTGATCAGGGGAAGTTGGACAATGAGCAGTTCTTC.

The chain recombines TRBV15 with TRBJ1-3, with D possibly being TRBD1 (6 bases). Trimming removed 0 bases from V and 6 bases from J, with 18 bases in between. Germline V gene sequence: CDR1 LNHNV, CDR2 YYDKDF (reference sequence). The CDR3 contains 17 residues. CDR3 DNA: TGTGCCACCAGCAGAGATCCCCAGGGGTCTATAGCAAACACCATATATTTT. It yields the protein CATSRDPQGSIANTIYF.

This chain links TRBV5-6 with TRBJ1-6; a possible D gene is TRBD1 (6 bases). Trimming took 4 bases from V and 10 from J, leaving 18 bases between them. This CDR3 contains 15 residues. Germline V lookup: CDR1 SGHDT, CDR2 YYEEEE. The CDR3 reads CASSDSVKGVSPLHF. As DNA, the CDR3 is TGTGCCAGCAGCGACAGCGTGAAGGGGGTCTCACCCCTCCACTTT.

The count of this clone is one. DNA of the CDR3: TGTGCCAGCAGTTACTCTGACAAGAACACTGAAGCTTTCTTT. This gives the protein CASSYSDKNTEAFF. This chain links TRBV6-6 with TRBJ1-1; D not certain. Germline V gene data show CDR1 as MNHNY and CDR2 as SVGAGI (reference sequence). The V end lost 0 bases, the J end lost 1 base, and 6 bases lay between the germline ends. The CDR3 is made up of 14 amino acids.

V and J are TRBV3-1 (or the pseudogene TRBV3-2) and TRBJ2-1; TRBD2 matches 11 bases. There are 18 residues in the CDR3. Unmatched junction bases numbered 8, after V lost 4 bases and J lost 0 bases. Germline loops: CDR1 LGHDT, CDR2 YNNKEL (reference sequence). The CDR3 DNA follows: TGTGCCAGCAGCCCATCCACTAGCGGGAGTCCCTCCTACAATGAGCAGTTCTTC. As protein: CASSPSTSGSPSYNEQFF.

J is TRBJ2-1 and V is TRBV13, with a tentative D call TRBD2 (7 bases). CDR1 PRHDT and CDR2 FYEKMQ come from the germline V gene (reference sequence). V was pared by 8 bases and J by 10 bases, with 24 bases between. There are 15 residues in the CDR3. The CDR3 sequence: CASSRRGGGNVEQFF. DNA of the CDR3: TGTGCCAGCTCCCGGAGGGGCGGGGGCAATGTAGAGCAGTTCTTC.

This clone appeared once. The chain joins TRBV21-1 to TRBJ2-7; the table's TRBD1 call for D was not verified on the DNA. TRBV21-1 is noted as a pseudogene. The CDR3 length is 17 residues. DNA of the CDR3: TGTGCCAGCAGCAAAGTAGAAGGGGACAGGGGATCCTACGAGCAGTACTTC. Translating gives CASSKVEGDRGSYEQYF.

The V call is TRBV6-2 or TRBV6-3, the J call TRBJ1-2; no firm D call. Germline lookup yields CDR1 MNHEY and CDR2 SVGEGT. The CDR3 runs to 15 residues. Trimming removed 6 bases at V and 0 bases at J, with 14 bases between. CDR3 sequence (DNA): TGTGCCAGCAGCGCTGGGAGTAGACCTAACTATGGCTACACCTTC. Protein sequence: CASSAGSRPNYGYTF.

The chain joins TRBV30 to TRBJ1-5; maybe TRBD1 (6 bases). The CDR3 runs to 17 residues. Germline lookup yields CDR1 GTSNPN and CDR2 SVGIG (reference sequence). V was trimmed by 2 bases and J by 3 bases, leaving 20 bases between them. The CDR3 spells CAWSFNRGHNTNQPQHF. CDR3 DNA sequence: TGTGCCTGGAGTTTTAACCGGGGACACAATACCAATCAGCCCCAGCATTTT.

The chain employs TRBV9 and TRBJ1-3, with unresolved D. V lost 0 bases, J lost 0 bases, and 7 bases lay in between. This CDR3 is built from 15 residues. Germline CDR1 reads SGDLS; CDR2 reads YYNGEE. The DNA of the CDR3 is TGTGCCAGCAGCGTAGATCCTAACTCTGGAAACACCATATATTTT. Translation: CASSVDPNSGNTIYF.

J is TRBJ2-3 and V is TRBV10-3; maybe TRBD2 (6 bases). Deletions cut 7 bases from V and 1 base from J, with 12 bases between. The CDR3 totals 14 residues. In germline, CDR1 is ENHRY, CDR2 SYGVKD. The CDR3: CAIKGLVGTDTQYF. CDR3 DNA: TGTGCCATCAAGGGACTCGTAGGCACAGATACGCAGTATTTT.

This clone occurred a few times. The chain links TRBV7-9 to TRBJ1-1; D may be TRBD1 (6 bases). V was pared by 3 bases and J by 0 bases, with 11 bases between. Germline V gene sequence: CDR1 SEHNR, CDR2 FQNEAQ (reference sequence). CDR3 size: 15 residues. This CDR3 reads CASSLRGGLNTEAFF. The CDR3 DNA follows: TGTGCCAGCAGCTTGCGTGGGGGCCTGAACACTGAAGCTTTCTTT.